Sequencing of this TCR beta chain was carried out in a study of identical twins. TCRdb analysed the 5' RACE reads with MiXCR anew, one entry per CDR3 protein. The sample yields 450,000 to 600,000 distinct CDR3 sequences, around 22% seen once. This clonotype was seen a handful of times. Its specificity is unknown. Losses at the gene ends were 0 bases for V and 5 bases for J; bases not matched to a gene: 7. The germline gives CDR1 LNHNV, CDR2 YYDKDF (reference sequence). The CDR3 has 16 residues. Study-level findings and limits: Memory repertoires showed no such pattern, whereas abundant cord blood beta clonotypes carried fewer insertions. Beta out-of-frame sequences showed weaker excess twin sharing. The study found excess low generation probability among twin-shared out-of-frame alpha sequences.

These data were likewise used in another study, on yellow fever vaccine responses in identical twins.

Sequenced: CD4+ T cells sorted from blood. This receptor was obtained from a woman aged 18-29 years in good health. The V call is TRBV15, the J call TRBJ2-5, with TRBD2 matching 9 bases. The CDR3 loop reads CATSREASGVYETQYF. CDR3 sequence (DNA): TGTGCCACCAGCAGAGAGGCTAGCGGGGTATATGAGACCCAGTACTTC.